These 18 T cell receptor beta chains were all obtained from the same sample, sequenced in a study of shared clonotypes between healthy human individuals. Measured with immunoSEQ multiplex PCR; TCRdb has only the in-frame clones, and not every one. The sample holds some 470,000 clones; about 82% are singletons and the top ten take 10% to 15%. Sequencing used PBMCs. The source of these receptors is a woman aged 40 to 49 in good health. Some clones in this sample may be carry-over from other donors' samples.

This clone was detected many times. This rearrangement joins TRBV27 to TRBJ1-1, with D maybe TRBD1 (6 bases). V lost 6 bases and J 0 bases, leaving 14 bases between the germline ends. The CDR3 spans 15 residues. Germline V gene sequence: CDR1 MNHEY, CDR2 SMNVEV (reference sequence). The CDR3 region is CASSVAGTLNTEAFF. The CDR3 coding sequence is TGTGCCAGCAGCGTTGCGGGGACACTGAACACTGAAGCTTTCTTT.

V is TRBV7-2 and J is TRBJ2-3, with 15 bases fitting TRBD2. V gave up 5 bases and J gave up 6 bases; unmatched junction bases: 9. Germline CDR1 and CDR2: SGHTA and FQGNSA. The CDR3 loop spans 17 amino acids. CDR3 loop: CASSLWGLAGGGDTQYF. The CDR3 DNA reads as TGTGCCAGCAGCCTGTGGGGACTAGCGGGAGGCGGGGATACGCAGTATTTT.

With regard to this clone: In the same sample, other DNA sequences code for this CDR3. This chain connects TRBV7-3 to TRBJ2-5; maybe TRBD1 (5 bases). The CDR3 covers 14 residues. In germline, CDR1 is SGHTA, CDR2 FQGTGA. Trimming stripped 2 bases from V and 5 bases from J, with 12 bases between. Here the CDR3 reads CASSLSGSGETQYF. In DNA, the CDR3 is TGTGCCAGCAGCTTATCAGGGTCTGGGGAGACCCAGTACTTC.

The chain joins TRBV2 to TRBJ1-5, with TRBD1 as a possible D gene (5 bases). CDR3 length: 14 residues. Deletions cut 10 bases from V and 0 bases from J, with 13 bases between. Looked up from germline, CDR1 is SNHLY and CDR2 is FYNNEI. This CDR3 reads CATTDSYSNQPQHF. The CDR3 coding sequence is TGTGCCACTACCGACAGCTATAGCAATCAGCCCCAGCATTTT. Using reference TRBV2 and TRBJ1-5 for the parts outside the CDR3, the full variable domain is EPEVTQTPSHQVTQMGQEVILRCVPISNHLYFYWYRQILGQKVEFLVSFYNNEISEKSEIFDDQFSVERPDGSNFTLKIRSTKLEDSAMYFCATTDSYSNQPQHFGDGTRLSIL.

The CDR3: CASSFPTSGRVEQYF. Here the CDR3 DNA reads TGTGCCAGCAGCTTCCCGACTAGCGGGAGGGTTGAGCAGTACTTC. This chain joins TRBV7-9 and TRBJ2-7, with 14 bases that match TRBD2. This CDR3 is 15 amino acids long. Losses at the gene ends were 3 bases for V and 7 bases for J; bases not matched to a gene: 5. Germline CDR1 is SEHNR and CDR2 is FQNEAQ (reference sequence).

This chain uses TRBV19 with TRBJ2-3; maybe TRBD2 (5 bases). V was trimmed by 0 bases and J by 2 bases, leaving 12 bases between them. Per germline, CDR1 LNHDA and CDR2 SQIVND (reference sequence). This CDR3 comprises 16 residues. The CDR3 DNA reads as TGTGCCAGTAGTATAGAGGCTAGCAGATTCACAGATACGCAGTATTTT. It yields the protein CASSIEASRFTDTQYF.

The V gene is TRBV5-1, the J gene TRBJ2-1; possible D gene TRBD1, 6 bases. CDR3 size: 13 residues. V lost 4 bases, J lost 9 bases, and 14 bases lay in between. CDR1 SGHRS and CDR2 YFSETQ come from the germline V gene. CDR3 DNA: TGCGCCAGCAGCCAGGACAGCATCGGTGAGCAGTTCTTC. Translated, it gives CASSQDSIGEQFF.

This clone was seen a single time. A read error may be the cause here, since a much bigger clone is one base away. This chain connects TRBV30 to TRBJ2-3; 11 positions match TRBD2. CDR1 and CDR2 (germline): GTSNPN, SVGIG (reference sequence). CDR3 length: 16 amino acids. The CDR3 sequence is CALSGRLAGGPDTQYF. CDR3 DNA sequence: TGTGCCTTGAGTGGGCGGCTAGCGGGAGGACCAGATACGCAGTATTTT.

Concerning this clone itself: This may stem from a read error, because a much larger clone lies one nucleotide away. The chain recombines TRBV30 with TRBJ2-7; 7 nucleotides line up with TRBD2. The CDR3 covers 13 residues. Germline loops: CDR1 GTSNPN, CDR2 SVGIG (reference sequence). V gave up 0 bases and J gave up 5 bases; unmatched junction bases: 4. The CDR3 DNA is TGTGCCTGGAGTGTTAGTAGCGGGCACGAGCAGTACTTC. Its translation: CAWSVSSGHEQYF.

The chain links TRBV29-1 to TRBJ2-5, with D maybe TRBD2 (6 bases). Per the germline V gene, CDR1 is SQVTM and CDR2 is ANQGSEA. V shed 1 base and J shed 7 bases, with 7 bases lying between them. CDR3 length: 11 amino acids. This CDR3 is CSVEVGGTQYF. The CDR3 DNA is TGCAGCGTTGAAGTGGGGGGGACCCAGTACTTC.

For this clone: Other DNA sequences from this sample encode an identical CDR3 as well. The chain links TRBV15 to TRBJ2-3; 8 nucleotides line up with TRBD2. The CDR3 runs to 17 residues. Unmatched junction bases numbered 7, after V lost 1 base and J lost 1 base. Germline CDR1 reads LNHNV; CDR2 reads YYDKDF (reference sequence). CDR3 nucleotide sequence: TGTGCCACCAGCAGAGGACGGGGAGCGGGAGGCACAGATACGCAGTATTTT. Translation gives CATSRGRGAGGTDTQYF.

The V and J genes are TRBV7-2 and TRBJ2-1; no firm D call. CDR1 is SGHTA and CDR2 is FQGNSA in the germline V gene. The CDR3 length is 15 residues. V lost 4 bases and J lost 0, with 10 bases in between. The CDR3 sequence: CASSSQASSYNEQFF. CDR3 nucleotide sequence: TGTGCCAGCAGCTCCCAAGCTAGCTCCTACAATGAGCAGTTCTTC.

This sequence joins TRBV9 and TRBJ2-7; 9 nucleotides match TRBD1. Looked up from germline, CDR1 is SGDLS and CDR2 is YYNGEE. J was trimmed by 3 bases and V by 4 bases; bases with no gene match: 5. The CDR3 consists of 14 residues. CDR3 in amino acids: CASSTSTGGYEQYF. CDR3 in DNA: TGTGCCAGCAGCACCTCGACAGGGGGCTACGAGCAGTACTTC.

The CDR3 loop reads CASSLETTVNTEAFF. The DNA of the CDR3 is TGTGCCAGCAGCTTAGAAACGACGGTGAACACTGAAGCTTTCTTT. The rearrangement uses TRBV28 and TRBJ1-1, with D uncertain. V was cut by 6 bases and J by 0 bases, with 14 bases left in between. In germline, CDR1 is MDHEN, CDR2 SYDVKM. The CDR3 sequence is 15 residues long.

In nucleotides, the CDR3 is TGTGCCAGCGGTGTCCCGGACACAGATACGCAGTATTTT. Protein product: CASGVPDTDTQYF. J is TRBJ2-3 and V is TRBV7-9; no reliable D call. Between the trimmed V and J ends, which lost 8 bases and 2 bases, there was a span of 11 bases. The CDR3 extends over 13 amino acids. Germline-derived CDR1 and CDR2 are SEHNR and FQNEAQ (reference sequence).

This chain links TRBV7-2 with TRBJ2-7; the match to TRBD2 covers 9 bases. V was pared by 5 bases and J by 4 bases, with 12 bases of the junction left unmatched. The CDR3 sequence is 16 residues long. Germline assignment: CDR1 SGHTA and CDR2 FQGNSA. This chain's CDR3 is CASSPASSSGIYEQYF. In DNA, the CDR3 is TGTGCCAGCAGCCCAGCTTCGTCTAGCGGGATTTACGAGCAGTACTTC.

The rearrangement uses TRBV9 and TRBJ2-1; 9 bases fit TRBD1. The CDR3 sequence is 16 residues long. In germline, CDR1 is SGDLS, CDR2 YYNGEE. Germline trimming cut 2 bases from V and 9 bases from J; bases unmatched to any gene: 12. CDR3 nucleotide sequence: TGTGCCAGCAGCGTCCCTAAACAGGGGGCGCTGGGTGAGCAGTTCTTC. This codes for CASSVPKQGALGEQFF.

This clone has a handful of counts. The chain recombines TRBV4-2 with TRBJ2-7; 7 nucleotides agree with TRBD1. The CDR3 is made up of 14 amino acids. CDR1 is LGHNA and CDR2 is YNFKEQ in the germline V gene. Trimming removed 4 bases from V and 3 bases from J; junction bases left unmatched: 6. Here the CDR3 DNA reads TGTGCCAGCAGCCTCCGACAGGGCGGCTACGAGCAGTACTTC. It codes for CASSLRQGGYEQYF.